The clone carrying this T cell receptor beta chain appeared once. Residents of about two dozen US areas, aged about 18 to 100 years, made up the participants. Assignments of participants to cohorts depended upon their own reported clinical history. Clones were read by immunoSEQ multiplex PCR, and TCRdb kept only the in-frame ones, dropping some. Counted here are roughly 380,000 clones, almost 90% occurring once; the ten biggest clones make up just over 1%. The data are from a study of blood T cell repertoires in COVID-19. Study information: Acute and convalescent COVID-19 samples came from the United States, Italy and Spain. PBMCs, B-cell-depleted T cells, or T cells were the source of the cDNA or gDNA that made up the material.

This CDR3 contains 14 residues. V lost 1 base and J lost 7, with 13 bases in between. Germline V gene lookup returns CDR1 SGHTA and CDR2 FQGNSA. The chain combines TRBV7-2 with TRBJ1-2, with D perhaps matching TRBD1 (6 bases). This TCR was sampled from a woman aged 25 to 39 who had been exposed to COVID-19. Sequenced sample: PBMCs or T cells enriched from blood (not recorded which). The CDR3 region is CASSLVTGTSGYTF. CDR3 sequence (DNA): TGTGCCAGCAGCTTAGTTACGGGGACATCTGGCTACACCTTC.